These T cell receptor beta chains were read from a single sample in a study of glioma-infiltrating T cells. MiXCR, applied by TCRdb to the multiplex PCR reads, yields one record per CDR3 protein. The table shows around 350,000 distinct CDR3 sequences, with roughly two fifths occurring only once. The sample taken for sequencing was glioma tissue, nonneoplastic brain tissue, or PBMCs (not recorded which). The receptor source for this set is a human donor with low-grade glioma or glioblastoma, undergoing nonglioma brain surgery, or in good health (not recorded which). The conserved cysteine and the conserved F or W are not part of the CDR3 here. Each record gives: J gene, V gene, CDR3 protein.

TRBJ1-3,TRBV12-3/TRBV12-4,ASSFYTIY
TRBJ1-2,TRBV5-1,ASSLRASNYGYT
TRBJ2-3,TRBV2,ASSSEAGGFGTDTQY
TRBJ2-7,TRBV27,ASRAATGEVYEQY
TRBJ2-1,TRBV29-1,SGAGGKQSSYNEQF
TRBJ2-7,TRBV3-1,ASSQSPFGTISYEQY
TRBJ1-2,TRBV4-2,ASSHGLNGNYGYT
TRBJ2-2,TRBV5-4,ASTPGTGRSGELF
TRBJ2-5,TRBV5-4,ASSLSSETQY
TRBJ1-5,TRBV28,ASSFSSQGNQPQH
TRBJ2-7,TRBV7-2,ASSPVAGMGYEQY
TRBJ1-1,TRBV27,ASSLGDWPERAF
TRBJ2-3,TRBV4-1,ASSPELAGYTDTQY
TRBJ2-1,TRBV20-1,TPLTGSSYNEQF
TRBJ2-7,TRBV28,ASSFTGRSYEQY
TRBJ1-4,TRBV19,ASSTGAATNEKLF
TRBJ1-2,TRBV19,ASIPSRDRIYGYT
TRBJ1-1,TRBV28,ASSAPGQRMAF
TRBJ2-2,TRBV4-1,ASSPRSRAGELF
TRBJ2-1,TRBV4-1,ASSRGGSGSLEQF
TRBJ2-5,TRBV20-1,SAKPGTGQESQY
TRBJ2-1,TRBV28,ASSLYPGEQF
TRBJ2-5,TRBV2,ASNQQGGQETQY
TRBJ2-2,TRBV28,ASSFLMSAVSTGELF
TRBJ1-6,TRBV10-3,AISEDSQHSPLH
TRBJ1-1,TRBV12-3/TRBV12-4,AGSRVENTEAF
TRBJ1-1,TRBV20-1,SARNGQSTNTEAF
TRBJ2-1,TRBV29-1,GVELRTGGTYNEQF
TRBJ2-7,TRBV24-1,ATSGGVEQY
TRBJ1-3,TRBV20-1,SARDGNTIY
TRBJ2-5,TRBV20-1,SAAPGGRALWETQY
TRBJ2-3,TRBV28,ASSLTGRYTDTQY
TRBJ2-5,TRBV19,ASSMSRGTQY
TRBJ2-1,TRBV7-2,ASSFLAGGVEQF
TRBJ1-2,TRBV6-2/TRBV6-3,ASSSTYEGYT
TRBJ2-5,TRBV5-1,ASSTLGRERETQY
TRBJ1-2,TRBV6-1,ASSEYWDRGDGYT
TRBJ2-1,TRBV7-9,ASSAPTVQF
TRBJ2-3,TRBV24-1,ATSDLRDLGTDTQY
TRBJ2-5,TRBV7-9,ASSPSGATAETQY
TRBJ2-7,TRBV2,ASSELVISGEQY
TRBJ2-1,TRBV28,ASRNRNEQF